These T cell receptor beta chains were read from a single sample in a study of shared clonotypes between healthy human individuals. This table comes from immunoSEQ multiplex PCR, and its TCRdb copy is limited to in-frame clones, with some not included. Seen here are around 83,000 clones, about 63% observed once, and the top ten hold about 51%. Material: memory CD8+ T cells sorted from blood. The receptors derive from a man aged 25-45 years in good health. Each CDR3 is given with its conserved first and last residue. The order of the fields is J gene, V gene, D gene, clone size, CDR3 protein, CDR3 DNA. A D gene is named only where the DNA matches it firmly. Rows may omit the clone size; those that give it use once, few, many or a size class.

J gene: TRBJ2-7; V gene: TRBV19; D gene: -; clone size: -; CDR3 protein: CASSIGPGTSYEQYF; CDR3 DNA: TGTGCCAGTAGTATAGGCCCCGGGACAAGCTACGAGCAGTACTTC
J gene: TRBJ1-2; V gene: TRBV27; D gene: TRBD1; clone size: -; CDR3 protein: CASSPEDRSGGGGYTF; CDR3 DNA: TGTGCCAGCAGTCCCGAGGACAGGTCGGGAGGTGGTGGCTACACCTTC
J gene: TRBJ2-7; V gene: TRBV28; D gene: TRBD1; clone size: -; CDR3 protein: CASSSLTGGDSYEQYF; CDR3 DNA: TGTGCCAGCAGTTCCTTGACAGGGGGCGACTCCTACGAGCAGTACTTC
J gene: TRBJ2-7; V gene: TRBV27; D gene: -; clone size: once; CDR3 protein: CASRRSLGQVGLSYEQYF; CDR3 DNA: TGTGCCAGCAGACGCTCACTTGGCCAGGTAGGACTGTCCTACGAGCAGTACTTC
J gene: TRBJ2-1; V gene: TRBV18; D gene: -; clone size: -; CDR3 protein: CASSPPPSGANEQFF; CDR3 DNA: TGTGCCAGCTCACCACCTCCATCGGGGGCCAATGAGCAGTTCTTC
J gene: TRBJ2-6; V gene: TRBV4-1; D gene: -; clone size: -; CDR3 protein: CASSQNENNVLTF; CDR3 DNA: TGCGCCAGCAGCCAAAATGAGAACAACGTCCTGACTTTC
J gene: TRBJ2-7; V gene: TRBV2; D gene: TRBD2; clone size: many; CDR3 protein: CASRSGRYSYEQYF; CDR3 DNA: TGTGCCAGCCGGAGCGGGAGGTACTCCTACGAGCAGTACTTC
J gene: TRBJ1-1; V gene: TRBV29-1; D gene: -; clone size: few; CDR3 protein: CSVRSFWQDSNTEAFF; CDR3 DNA: TGCAGCGTTCGTTCTTTTTGGCAGGACTCGAACACTGAAGCTTTCTTT
J gene: TRBJ2-7; V gene: TRBV10-2; D gene: -; clone size: many; CDR3 protein: CASSEIAAYEQYF; CDR3 DNA: TGCGCCAGCAGTGAGATAGCGGCCTACGAGCAGTACTTC
J gene: TRBJ2-1; V gene: TRBV7-7; D gene: TRBD2; clone size: -; CDR3 protein: CASSLAGLAGINEQFF; CDR3 DNA: TGTGCCAGCAGCTTAGCCGGACTAGCGGGGATCAATGAGCAGTTCTTC
J gene: TRBJ2-7; V gene: TRBV6-6; D gene: -; clone size: -; CDR3 protein: CASSGVYEQYF; CDR3 DNA: TGTGCCAGCAGCGGTGTATACGAGCAGTACTTC
J gene: TRBJ2-5; V gene: TRBV5-5; D gene: TRBD2; clone size: -; CDR3 protein: CASRTSGNQETQYF; CDR3 DNA: TGTGCCAGCAGAACTAGCGGAAACCAAGAGACCCAGTACTTC
J gene: TRBJ1-1; V gene: TRBV29-1; D gene: -; clone size: once; CDR3 protein: CSVRPMNTEAFF; CDR3 DNA: TGCAGCGTCCGCCCGATGAACACTGAAGCTTTCTTT
J gene: TRBJ2-1; V gene: TRBV7-4; D gene: TRBD2; clone size: -; CDR3 protein: CASSHTPGTSGVSSYNEQFF; CDR3 DNA: TGTGCCAGCAGCCACACGCCCGGGACTAGCGGGGTAAGCTCCTACAATGAGCAGTTCTTC
J gene: TRBJ2-7; V gene: TRBV6-5; D gene: -; clone size: -; CDR3 protein: CASSPTSSYEQYF; CDR3 DNA: TGTGCCAGCAGCCCGACTAGCTCCTACGAGCAGTACTTC
J gene: TRBJ2-7; V gene: TRBV28; D gene: -; clone size: -; CDR3 protein: CASSSIDYEQYF; CDR3 DNA: TGTGCCAGCAGTTCCATAGACTACGAGCAGTACTTC
J gene: TRBJ2-1; V gene: TRBV29-1; D gene: -; clone size: -; CDR3 protein: CSVAWEPYNEQFF; CDR3 DNA: TGCAGCGTCGCCTGGGAGCCGTACAATGAGCAGTTCTTC
J gene: TRBJ2-7; V gene: TRBV10-3; D gene: -; clone size: -; CDR3 protein: CAISESTTYGQWSYEQYF; CDR3 DNA: TGTGCCATCAGTGAGTCGACAACGTACGGACAGTGGTCCTACGAGCAGTACTTC
J gene: TRBJ2-7; V gene: TRBV16; D gene: TRBD1; clone size: few; CDR3 protein: CASSQSWTGSTYEQYF; CDR3 DNA: TGTGCCAGCAGCCAATCGTGGACAGGTTCGACCTACGAGCAGTACTTC
J gene: TRBJ2-7; V gene: TRBV14; D gene: -; clone size: -; CDR3 protein: CASSQGAYEQYF; CDR3 DNA: TGTGCCAGCAGCCAGGGAGCCTACGAGCAGTACTTC
J gene: TRBJ2-5; V gene: TRBV6-5; D gene: -; clone size: -; CDR3 protein: CASSYNGGQETQYF; CDR3 DNA: TGTGCCAGCAGTTACAACGGAGGGCAAGAGACCCAGTACTTC
J gene: TRBJ2-6; V gene: TRBV6-1; D gene: -; clone size: once; CDR3 protein: CASSSGRSGANVLTF; CDR3 DNA: TGTGCCAGCAGCAGCGGGCGGTCAGGGGCCAACGTCCTGACTTTC
J gene: TRBJ1-1; V gene: TRBV11-1; D gene: -; clone size: -; CDR3 protein: CASSLFSTEAFF; CDR3 DNA: TGTGCCAGCAGCTTATTCTCCACTGAAGCTTTCTTT
J gene: TRBJ2-6; V gene: TRBV11-3; D gene: TRBD1; clone size: -; CDR3 protein: CASSPSPAGTGRTGANVLTF; CDR3 DNA: TGTGCCAGCAGCCCGAGCCCTGCCGGGACAGGGAGAACTGGGGCCAACGTCCTGACTTTC
J gene: TRBJ2-7; V gene: TRBV7-2; D gene: -; clone size: -; CDR3 protein: CATESEGLYEQYF; CDR3 DNA: TGTGCCACCGAGTCAGAAGGGCTTTACGAGCAGTACTTC
J gene: TRBJ1-1; V gene: TRBV6-6; D gene: -; clone size: many; CDR3 protein: CASSSKENTEAFF; CDR3 DNA: TGTGCCAGCAGCAGCAAGGAGAACACTGAAGCTTTCTTT
J gene: TRBJ2-7; V gene: TRBV7-1; D gene: -; clone size: -; CDR3 protein: CASSFVRSYEQYF; CDR3 DNA: TGTGCCAGCAGCTTCGTTCGTTCCTACGAGCAGTACTTC
J gene: TRBJ2-1; V gene: TRBV15; D gene: -; clone size: many; CDR3 protein: CATSRAGSAYNEQFF; CDR3 DNA: TGTGCCACCAGCAGAGCGGGATCGGCGTACAATGAGCAGTTCTTC
J gene: TRBJ2-7; V gene: TRBV5-5; D gene: TRBD2; clone size: -; CDR3 protein: CASSLRLAGTSEQYF; CDR3 DNA: TGTGCCAGCAGCTTGCGACTAGCGGGCACCTCCGAGCAGTACTTC
J gene: TRBJ2-5; V gene: TRBV18; D gene: -; clone size: many; CDR3 protein: CASSPPRRQETQYF; CDR3 DNA: TGTGCCAGCTCACCACCCCGCAGACAAGAGACCCAGTACTTC
J gene: TRBJ2-7; V gene: TRBV2; D gene: -; clone size: -; CDR3 protein: CASSEMRYEQYF; CDR3 DNA: TGTGCCAGCAGTGAAATGCGCTACGAGCAGTACTTC
J gene: TRBJ2-1; V gene: TRBV2; D gene: -; clone size: -; CDR3 protein: CASRMERLGEQFF; CDR3 DNA: TGTGCCAGCAGAATGGAAAGGTTGGGTGAGCAGTTCTTC
J gene: TRBJ2-7; V gene: TRBV10-3; D gene: -; clone size: -; CDR3 protein: CACTGDSYEQYF; CDR3 DNA: TGTGCCTGCACCGGGGATTCCTACGAGCAGTACTTC
J gene: TRBJ2-1; V gene: TRBV19; D gene: -; clone size: many; CDR3 protein: CASSIDSGGTYNEQFF; CDR3 DNA: TGTGCCAGTAGTATAGATTCAGGGGGGACTTACAATGAGCAGTTCTTC
J gene: TRBJ2-3; V gene: TRBV7-8; D gene: TRBD1; clone size: few; CDR3 protein: CASSLYQGDGTDTQYF; CDR3 DNA: TGTGCCAGCAGCTTGTACCAGGGGGACGGCACAGATACGCAGTATTTT
J gene: TRBJ1-2; V gene: TRBV28; D gene: -; clone size: -; CDR3 protein: CASSPLLVEANYGYTF; CDR3 DNA: TGTGCCAGCAGTCCACTCCTCGTGGAGGCAAACTATGGCTACACCTTC
J gene: TRBJ2-3; V gene: TRBV15; D gene: -; clone size: once; CDR3 protein: CATQAGLTDTQYF; CDR3 DNA: TGTGCCACCCAGGCGGGGCTCACAGATACGCAGTATTTT
J gene: TRBJ2-7; V gene: TRBV7-3; D gene: -; clone size: few; CDR3 protein: CASSLPTNVHSYEQYF; CDR3 DNA: TGTGCCAGCAGCTTACCTACGAACGTCCACTCCTACGAGCAGTACTTC
J gene: TRBJ2-7; V gene: TRBV28; D gene: TRBD1; clone size: few; CDR3 protein: CASSSDRGPFYEQYF; CDR3 DNA: TGTGCCAGCAGCTCTGACAGGGGACCTTTCTACGAGCAGTACTTC
J gene: TRBJ2-1; V gene: TRBV27; D gene: TRBD1; clone size: -; CDR3 protein: CATLQTGADEQFF; CDR3 DNA: TGTGCCACCCTCCAGACAGGGGCGGATGAGCAGTTCTTC
J gene: TRBJ2-7; V gene: TRBV6-5; D gene: -; clone size: -; CDR3 protein: CASWSVVSSYEQYF; CDR3 DNA: TGTGCCAGCTGGTCGGTCGTGAGCTCCTACGAGCAGTACTTC
J gene: TRBJ2-5; V gene: TRBV10-2; D gene: -; clone size: few; CDR3 protein: CASSSFQETQYF; CDR3 DNA: TGCGCCAGCAGTAGCTTCCAAGAGACCCAGTACTTC
J gene: TRBJ2-1; V gene: TRBV18; D gene: TRBD2; clone size: -; CDR3 protein: CASSVRTSGYYNEQFF; CDR3 DNA: TGTGCCAGCTCAGTTAGGACTAGCGGCTACTACAATGAGCAGTTCTTC
J gene: TRBJ1-4; V gene: TRBV9; D gene: -; clone size: -; CDR3 protein: CASCQGEYATNEKLFF; CDR3 DNA: TGTGCCAGTTGTCAGGGAGAGTATGCAACTAATGAAAAACTGTTTTTT
J gene: TRBJ1-4; V gene: TRBV11-2; D gene: -; clone size: -; CDR3 protein: CASSHTGSRGPLLFF; CDR3 DNA: TGTGCCAGCAGCCATACAGGGTCGAGGGGTCCTTTACTGTTTTTT
J gene: TRBJ2-1; V gene: TRBV25-1; D gene: TRBD1; clone size: -; CDR3 protein: CASSDPTGVTDNEQFF; CDR3 DNA: TGTGCCAGCAGTGACCCAACAGGGGTCACTGACAATGAGCAGTTCTTC
J gene: TRBJ2-7; V gene: TRBV11-2; D gene: -; clone size: -; CDR3 protein: CASSLGPPPYEQYF; CDR3 DNA: TGTGCCAGCAGCTTAGGCCCGCCCCCCTACGAGCAGTACTTC
J gene: TRBJ2-3; V gene: TRBV7-6; D gene: TRBD2; clone size: -; CDR3 protein: CASSPLLAGVSTDTQYF; CDR3 DNA: TGTGCCAGCAGCCCCCTATTGGCGGGAGTGAGCACAGATACGCAGTATTTT
J gene: TRBJ2-5; V gene: TRBV19; D gene: -; clone size: -; CDR3 protein: CASSIRSVRGQETQYF; CDR3 DNA: TGTGCCAGTAGTATAAGGTCCGTAAGGGGGCAAGAGACCCAGTACTTC
J gene: TRBJ1-4; V gene: TRBV6-5; D gene: -; clone size: few; CDR3 protein: CASSYTDNPGHEKLFF; CDR3 DNA: TGTGCCAGCAGTTATACAGACAATCCCGGCCATGAAAAACTGTTTTTT
J gene: TRBJ2-7; V gene: TRBV6-5; D gene: -; clone size: many; CDR3 protein: CASKGTGYEQYF; CDR3 DNA: TGTGCCAGCAAGGGAACTGGGTACGAGCAGTACTTC
J gene: TRBJ2-7; V gene: TRBV11-2; D gene: -; clone size: -; CDR3 protein: CASSSPRGPTYEQYF; CDR3 DNA: TGTGCCAGCAGCTCCCCCCGGGGACCTACCTACGAGCAGTACTTC
J gene: TRBJ2-1; V gene: TRBV10-3; D gene: TRBD2; clone size: -; CDR3 protein: CAISNTSGLHNEQFF; CDR3 DNA: TGTGCCATCAGCAACACTAGCGGGCTCCACAATGAGCAGTTCTTC
J gene: TRBJ2-7; V gene: TRBV5-4; D gene: -; clone size: once; CDR3 protein: CASSLAFGKRGSYEQYF; CDR3 DNA: TGTGCCAGCAGCTTGGCCTTTGGGAAAAGGGGATCCTACGAGCAGTACTTC
J gene: TRBJ2-1; V gene: TRBV7-2; D gene: -; clone size: -; CDR3 protein: CASSRTSLVPYNEQFF; CDR3 DNA: TGTGCCAGCAGCCGTACTAGTTTAGTCCCCTACAATGAGCAGTTCTTC
J gene: TRBJ2-7; V gene: TRBV29-1; D gene: -; clone size: -; CDR3 protein: CSVLQGFEQYF; CDR3 DNA: TGCAGCGTTCTACAGGGTTTCGAGCAGTACTTC
J gene: TRBJ2-7; V gene: TRBV27; D gene: TRBD2; clone size: few; CDR3 protein: CASSAGLAVGEQYF; CDR3 DNA: TGTGCCAGCAGCGCGGGACTAGCGGTAGGGGAGCAGTACTTC
J gene: TRBJ1-5; V gene: TRBV19; D gene: -; clone size: -; CDR3 protein: CASSIDGSNQPQHF; CDR3 DNA: TGTGCCAGTAGTATAGACGGGTCCAATCAGCCCCAGCATTTT
J gene: TRBJ2-7; V gene: TRBV6-4; D gene: -; clone size: -; CDR3 protein: CASSEGSQYEQYF; CDR3 DNA: TGTGCCAGCAGTGAAGGGTCTCAGTACGAGCAGTACTTC
J gene: TRBJ2-4; V gene: TRBV6-4; D gene: -; clone size: once; CDR3 protein: CASSARSIQYF; CDR3 DNA: TGTGCCAGCAGTGCCAGGAGCATTCAGTACTTC